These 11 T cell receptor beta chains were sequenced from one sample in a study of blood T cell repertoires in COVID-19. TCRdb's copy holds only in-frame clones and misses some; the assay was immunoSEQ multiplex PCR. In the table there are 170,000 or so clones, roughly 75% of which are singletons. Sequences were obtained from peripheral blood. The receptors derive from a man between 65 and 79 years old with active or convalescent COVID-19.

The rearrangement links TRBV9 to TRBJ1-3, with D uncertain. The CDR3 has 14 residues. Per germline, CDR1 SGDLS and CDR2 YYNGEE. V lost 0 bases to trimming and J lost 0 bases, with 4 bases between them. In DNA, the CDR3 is TGTGCCAGCAGCGTAGGTAGCTCTGGAAACACCATATATTTT. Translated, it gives CASSVGSSGNTIYF.

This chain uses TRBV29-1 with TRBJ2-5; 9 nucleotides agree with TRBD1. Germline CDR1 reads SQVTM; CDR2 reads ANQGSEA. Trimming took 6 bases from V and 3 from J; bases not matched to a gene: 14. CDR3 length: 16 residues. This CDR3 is CSVRGTGFGKKETQYF. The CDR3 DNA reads TGCAGCGTGCGAGGGACAGGGTTTGGTAAAAAAGAGACCCAGTACTTC.

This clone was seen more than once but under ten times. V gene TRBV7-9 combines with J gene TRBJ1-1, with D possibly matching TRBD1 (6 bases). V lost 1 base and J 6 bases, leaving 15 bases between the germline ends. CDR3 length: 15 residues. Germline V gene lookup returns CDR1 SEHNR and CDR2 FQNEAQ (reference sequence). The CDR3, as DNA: TGTGCCAGCAGCTTAGATGGAACAGGGTACGCTGAAGCTTTCTTT. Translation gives CASSLDGTGYAEAFF.

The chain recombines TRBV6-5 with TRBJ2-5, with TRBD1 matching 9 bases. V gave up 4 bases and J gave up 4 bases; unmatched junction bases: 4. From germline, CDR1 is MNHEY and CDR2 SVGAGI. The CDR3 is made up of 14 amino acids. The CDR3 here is CASSSGQGGETQYF. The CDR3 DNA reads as TGTGCCAGCAGTTCGGGACAGGGTGGAGAGACCCAGTACTTC.

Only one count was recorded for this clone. CDR3 loop: CASSLEMGHLNTEAFF. CDR3 DNA sequence: TGCGCCAGCAGCCTCGAGATGGGACACTTGAACACTGAAGCTTTCTTT. This chain connects TRBV5-1 to TRBJ1-1; possibly TRBD1 for D (6 bases). The length of the CDR3 is 16 residues. Germline-derived CDR1 and CDR2 are SGHRS and YFSETQ. V shed 4 bases and J shed 0 bases, with 16 bases lying between them.

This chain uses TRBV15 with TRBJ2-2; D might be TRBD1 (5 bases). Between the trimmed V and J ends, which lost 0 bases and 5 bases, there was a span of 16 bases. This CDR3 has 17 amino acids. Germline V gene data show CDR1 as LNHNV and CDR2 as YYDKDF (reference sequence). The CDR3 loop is CATSRDPGPGDTGELFF. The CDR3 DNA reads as TGTGCCACCAGCAGAGACCCAGGGCCTGGGGATACCGGGGAGCTGTTTTTT.

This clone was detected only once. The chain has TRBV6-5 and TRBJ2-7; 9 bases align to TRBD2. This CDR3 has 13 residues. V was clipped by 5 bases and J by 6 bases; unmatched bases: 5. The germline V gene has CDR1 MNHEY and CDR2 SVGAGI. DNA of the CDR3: TGTGCCAGCAGTCACTTTAGCGGGAGCGAGCAGTACTTC. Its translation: CASSHFSGSEQYF.

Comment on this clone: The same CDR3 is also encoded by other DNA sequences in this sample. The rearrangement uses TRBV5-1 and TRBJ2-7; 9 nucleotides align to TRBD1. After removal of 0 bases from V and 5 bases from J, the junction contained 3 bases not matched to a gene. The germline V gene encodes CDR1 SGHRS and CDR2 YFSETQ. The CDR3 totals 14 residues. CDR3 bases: TGCGCCAGCAGCTTGGGACAGGGGGTGAACGAGCAGTACTTC. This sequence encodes CASSLGQGVNEQYF.

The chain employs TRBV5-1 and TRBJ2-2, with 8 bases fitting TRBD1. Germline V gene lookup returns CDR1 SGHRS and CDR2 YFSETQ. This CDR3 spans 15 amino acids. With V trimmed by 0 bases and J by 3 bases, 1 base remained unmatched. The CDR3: CASSLAQGDTGELFF. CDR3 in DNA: TGCGCCAGCAGCTTGGCACAGGGGGACACCGGGGAGCTGTTTTTT.

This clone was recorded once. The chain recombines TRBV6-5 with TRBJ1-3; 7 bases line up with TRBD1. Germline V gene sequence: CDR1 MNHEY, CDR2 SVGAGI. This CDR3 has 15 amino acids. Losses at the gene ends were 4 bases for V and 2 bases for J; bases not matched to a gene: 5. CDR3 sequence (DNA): TGTGCCAGCAGTTGGACGACAGGGCCTGGAAACACCATATATTTT. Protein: CASSWTTGPGNTIYF.

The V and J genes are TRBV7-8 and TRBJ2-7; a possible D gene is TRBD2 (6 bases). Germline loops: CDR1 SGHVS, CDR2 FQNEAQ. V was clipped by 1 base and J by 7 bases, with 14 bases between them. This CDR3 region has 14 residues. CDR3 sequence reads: CASSLDGPGGEQYF. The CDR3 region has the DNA TGTGCCAGCAGCTTAGATGGCCCCGGGGGAGAGCAGTACTTC.